This T cell receptor (beta chain) was recorded in a study of blood T cell repertoires in COVID-19. Profiled with immunoSEQ multiplex PCR; TCRdb holds only in-frame clones, not every one. The sample lists 80,000 or so clones, roughly four fifths seen once, with 36% in the top ten. Between the trimmed V and J ends, which lost 4 bases and 6 bases, there was a span of 13 bases. The CDR3 runs to 13 residues. Germline V lookup: CDR1 SNHLY, CDR2 FYNNEI. This clone was counted once. This TCR was sampled from a woman aged 70 to 79 with acute or convalescent COVID-19. J is TRBJ2-7 and V is TRBV2; tentatively, D is TRBD2 (6 bases). Sequenced input: peripheral blood. CDR3 in DNA: TGTGCCAGCAGTGGGGGGTTGGGGGGCGAGCAGTACTTC. Its protein is CASSGGLGGEQYF.